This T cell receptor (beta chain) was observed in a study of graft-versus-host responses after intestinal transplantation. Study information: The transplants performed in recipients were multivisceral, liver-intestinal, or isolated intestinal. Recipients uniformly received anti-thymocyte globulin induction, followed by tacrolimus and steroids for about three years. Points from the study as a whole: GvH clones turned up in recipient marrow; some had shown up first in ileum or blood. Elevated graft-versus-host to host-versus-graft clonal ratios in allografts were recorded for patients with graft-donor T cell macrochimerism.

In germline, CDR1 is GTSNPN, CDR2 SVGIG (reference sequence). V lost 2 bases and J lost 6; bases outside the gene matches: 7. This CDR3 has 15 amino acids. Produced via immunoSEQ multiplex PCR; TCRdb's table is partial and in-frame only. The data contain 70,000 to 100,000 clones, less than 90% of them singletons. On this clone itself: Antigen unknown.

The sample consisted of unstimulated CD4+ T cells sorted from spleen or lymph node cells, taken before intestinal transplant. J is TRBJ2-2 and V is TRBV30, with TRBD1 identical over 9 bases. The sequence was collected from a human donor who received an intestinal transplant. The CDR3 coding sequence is TGTGCCTGGAGTAGCTCGGGACAGGGAGCCGGGGAGCTGTTTTTT. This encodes CAWSSSGQGAGELFF.